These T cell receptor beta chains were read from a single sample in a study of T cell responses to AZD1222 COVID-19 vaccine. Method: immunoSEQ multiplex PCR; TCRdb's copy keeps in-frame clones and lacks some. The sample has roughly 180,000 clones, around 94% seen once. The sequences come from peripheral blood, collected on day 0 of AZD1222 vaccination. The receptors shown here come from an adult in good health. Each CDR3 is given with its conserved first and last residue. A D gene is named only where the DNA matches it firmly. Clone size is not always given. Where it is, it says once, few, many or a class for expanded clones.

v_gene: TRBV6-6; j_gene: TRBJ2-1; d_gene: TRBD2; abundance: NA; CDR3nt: TGTGCCAGCAGTCACCAGCGGGAGGCTGACAATGAGCAGTTCTTC; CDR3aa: CASSHQREADNEQFF
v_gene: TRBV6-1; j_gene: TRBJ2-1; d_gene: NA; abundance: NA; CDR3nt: TGTGCCAGCAGTGAAACAACTGAGCGCAATGAGCAGTTCTTC; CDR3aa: CASSETTERNEQFF
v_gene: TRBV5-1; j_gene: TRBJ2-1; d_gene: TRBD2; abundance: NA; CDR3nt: TGCGCCAGCAGCTTGGAGGTGTGGACTAGCGGGGAAGGCAATGAGCAGTTCTTC; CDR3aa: CASSLEVWTSGEGNEQFF
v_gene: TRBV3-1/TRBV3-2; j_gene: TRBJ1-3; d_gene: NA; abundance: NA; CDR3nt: TGTGCCAGCAGTTATGGAAACACCATATATTTT; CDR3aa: CASSYGNTIYF
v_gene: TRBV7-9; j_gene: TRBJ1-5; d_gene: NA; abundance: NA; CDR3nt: TGTGCCAGCTCCGGGGGGGGGAACCCAAACAATCAGCCCCAGCATTTT; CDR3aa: CASSGGGNPNNQPQHF
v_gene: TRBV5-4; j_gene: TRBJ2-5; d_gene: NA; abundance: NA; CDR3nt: TGTGCCAGCAGCCGGGGCGGACAAGAGACCCAGTACTTC; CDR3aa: CASSRGGQETQYF
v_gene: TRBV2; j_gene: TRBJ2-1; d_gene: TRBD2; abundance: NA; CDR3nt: TGTGCCACACAGACTAGCGGGAGGATCTACAATGAGCAGTTCTTC; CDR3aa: CATQTSGRIYNEQFF
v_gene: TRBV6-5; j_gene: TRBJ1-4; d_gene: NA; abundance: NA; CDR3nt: TGTGCCAGCAGCATCCAGGGTGAAAAACTGTTTTTT; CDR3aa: CASSIQGEKLFF
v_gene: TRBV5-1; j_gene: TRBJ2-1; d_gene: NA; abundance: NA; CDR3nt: TGCGCCAGCAGCTTAGGGGGGAATGAGCAGTTCTTC; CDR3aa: CASSLGGNEQFF
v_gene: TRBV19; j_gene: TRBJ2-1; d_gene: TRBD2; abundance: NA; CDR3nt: TGTGCCAGTAGTATGGGCGGGAGATCCTACAATGAGCAGTTCTTC; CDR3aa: CASSMGGRSYNEQFF
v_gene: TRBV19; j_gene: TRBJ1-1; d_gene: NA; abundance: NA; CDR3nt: TGTGCCAGTAGTATGACCAGGGGTTATTCCACCACTGAAGCTTTCTTT; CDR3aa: CASSMTRGYSTTEAFF
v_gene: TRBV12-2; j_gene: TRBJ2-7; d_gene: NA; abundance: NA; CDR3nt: TGTGCAAGTCGCTTAGCGGGGGTCAAGGGTTGGGAGCAGTACTTC; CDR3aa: CASRLAGVKGWEQYF
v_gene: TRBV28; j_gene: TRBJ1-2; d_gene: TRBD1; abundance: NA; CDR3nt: TGTGCCAGCAGCCGACCGGGACAGGGGCCCGACTATGGCTACACCTTC; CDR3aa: CASSRPGQGPDYGYTF
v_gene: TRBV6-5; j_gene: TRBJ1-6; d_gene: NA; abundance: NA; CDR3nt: TGTGCCAGCAGTTACTCGAAGGGGGGGGCCCTCCACTTT; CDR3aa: CASSYSKGGALHF
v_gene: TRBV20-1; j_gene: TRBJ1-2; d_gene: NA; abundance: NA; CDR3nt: TGCAGTGCGTACCAAGGGGGTGGCTACACCTTC; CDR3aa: CSAYQGGGYTF
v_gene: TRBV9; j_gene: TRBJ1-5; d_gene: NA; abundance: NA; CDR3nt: TGTGCCAGCAGCGTGCCAGACTGTCAGCCCCAGCATTTT; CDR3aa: CASSVPDCQPQHF
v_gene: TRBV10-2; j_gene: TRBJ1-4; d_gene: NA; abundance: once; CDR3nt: TGCGCCAGCAGTGACGGGGTCGGTGCAACTAATGAAAAACTGTTTTTT; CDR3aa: CASSDGVGATNEKLFF
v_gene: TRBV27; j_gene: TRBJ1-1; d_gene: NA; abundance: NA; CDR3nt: TGTGCCAGCTTTGTCTCGAGCACTGAAGCTTTCTTT; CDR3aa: CASFVSSTEAFF
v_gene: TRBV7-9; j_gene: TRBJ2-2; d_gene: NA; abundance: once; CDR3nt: TGTGCCAGCAGCTTTGGAAGCGGTCTTTCCACCGGGGAGCTGTTTTTT; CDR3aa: CASSFGSGLSTGELFF
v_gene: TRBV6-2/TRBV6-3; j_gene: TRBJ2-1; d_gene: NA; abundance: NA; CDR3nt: TGTGCCAGCAGCCCAACCCGGTTTAGCTCCTACAATGAGCAGTTCTTC; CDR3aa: CASSPTRFSSYNEQFF
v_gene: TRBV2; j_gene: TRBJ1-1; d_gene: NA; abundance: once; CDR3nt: TGTGCCAGCAGCCTAATAATCGCGAACACTGAAGCTTTCTTT; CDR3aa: CASSLIIANTEAFF
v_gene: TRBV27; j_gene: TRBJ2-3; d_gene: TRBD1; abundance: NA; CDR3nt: TGTGCCAGCAGTTTCGGGACAGGGGGGAAAGATACGCAGTATTTT; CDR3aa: CASSFGTGGKDTQYF
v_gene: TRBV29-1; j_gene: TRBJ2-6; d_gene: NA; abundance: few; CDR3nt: TGCAGCGTTCAGACGGATCTAAACTCTGGGGCCAACGTCCTGACTTTC; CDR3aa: CSVQTDLNSGANVLTF
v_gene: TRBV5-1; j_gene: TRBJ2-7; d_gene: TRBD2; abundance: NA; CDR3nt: TGCGCCAGCAGCACCGTAGCGGGAGCGAGCTACGAGCAGTACTTC; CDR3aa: CASSTVAGASYEQYF
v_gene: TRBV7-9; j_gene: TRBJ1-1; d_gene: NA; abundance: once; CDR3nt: TGTGCCAGCAGGCCGGACACTGAAGCTTTCTTT; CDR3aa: CASRPDTEAFF
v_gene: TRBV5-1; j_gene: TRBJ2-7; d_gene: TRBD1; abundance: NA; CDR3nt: TGCGCCAGCAGACCGGTGACAGGGTTACTCAACGAGCAGTACTTC; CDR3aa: CASRPVTGLLNEQYF
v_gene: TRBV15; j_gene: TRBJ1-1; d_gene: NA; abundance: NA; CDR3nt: TGTGCCACCAGCAGAGAGATGGGGGGTGTTTTCTTT; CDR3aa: CATSREMGGVFF
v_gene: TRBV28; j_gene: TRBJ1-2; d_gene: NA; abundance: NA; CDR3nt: TGTGCCAGCAGTCAGCATGGGTACGGCTACACCTTC; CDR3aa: CASSQHGYGYTF
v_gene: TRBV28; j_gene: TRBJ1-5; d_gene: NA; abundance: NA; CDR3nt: TGTGCCACCGGACTTAGGGATCAGCCCCAGCATTTT; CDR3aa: CATGLRDQPQHF
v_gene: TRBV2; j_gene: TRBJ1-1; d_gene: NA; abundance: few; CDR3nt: TGTGCCGGCGCCGGGATCAGCAGCGCTGAAGCTTTCTTT; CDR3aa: CAGAGISSAEAFF
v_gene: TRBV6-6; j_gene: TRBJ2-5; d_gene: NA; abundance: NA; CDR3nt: TGTGCCACCAAAGGCTCGCAAGAGACCCAGTACTTC; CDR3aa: CATKGSQETQYF
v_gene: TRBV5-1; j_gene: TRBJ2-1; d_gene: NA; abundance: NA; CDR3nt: TGCGCCAGCAGCTTGCAGGATTCGGGGGGCGAGCAGTTCTTC; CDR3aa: CASSLQDSGGEQFF
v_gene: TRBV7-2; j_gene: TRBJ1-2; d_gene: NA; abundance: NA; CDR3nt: TGTGCCAGCAGCTTAAGTGAGGGGTATGGCTACACCTTC; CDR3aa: CASSLSEGYGYTF
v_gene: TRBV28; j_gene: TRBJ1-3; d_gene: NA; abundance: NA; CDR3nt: TGTGCCAGCATCTCCGGGACCGATGGAAACACCATATATTTT; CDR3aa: CASISGTDGNTIYF
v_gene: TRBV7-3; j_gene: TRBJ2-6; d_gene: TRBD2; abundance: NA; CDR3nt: TGTGCCAGCAGCCCGGGACTAGGTGGGGCCAACGTCCTGACTTTC; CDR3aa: CASSPGLGGANVLTF
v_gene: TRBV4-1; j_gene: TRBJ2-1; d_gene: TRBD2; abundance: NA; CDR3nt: TGCGCCAGCAGCCAAGAGGAGCGGGACTCTAATGAGCAGTTCTTC; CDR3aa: CASSQEERDSNEQFF
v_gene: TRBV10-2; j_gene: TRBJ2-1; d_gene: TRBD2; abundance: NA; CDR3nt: TGCGCCAGCAGGACTAGCGTTTACAATGAGCAGTTCTTC; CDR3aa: CASRTSVYNEQFF
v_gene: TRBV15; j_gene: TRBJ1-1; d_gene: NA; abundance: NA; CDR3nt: TGTGCCACCAGCAGAGTGGGACGACCAATTGGGACTGAAGCTTTCTTT; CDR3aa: CATSRVGRPIGTEAFF
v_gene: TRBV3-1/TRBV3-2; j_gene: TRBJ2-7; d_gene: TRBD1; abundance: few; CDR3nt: TGTGCCAGCAGCCGACAGGGCCTTCCCTACGAGCAGTACTTC; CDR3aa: CASSRQGLPYEQYF
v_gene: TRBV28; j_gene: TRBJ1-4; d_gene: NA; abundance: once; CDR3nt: TGTGCCAGCAGGAGCACCTCCGGGTCGGGCCATGAAAAACTGTTTTTT; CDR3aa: CASRSTSGSGHEKLFF
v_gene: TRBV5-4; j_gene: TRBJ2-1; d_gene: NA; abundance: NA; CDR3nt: TGTGCCAGCAAGAACCTGGGGGATGAGCAGTTCTTC; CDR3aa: CASKNLGDEQFF
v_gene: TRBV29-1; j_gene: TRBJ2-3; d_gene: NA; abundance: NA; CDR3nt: TGCAGCGTTGACGCCTTGACAGATACGCAGTATTTT; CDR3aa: CSVDALTDTQYF
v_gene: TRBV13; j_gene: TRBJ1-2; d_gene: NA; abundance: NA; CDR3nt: TGTGCCAGCAGCTTATCGTCGACACGCAACTATGGCTACACCTTC; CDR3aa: CASSLSSTRNYGYTF
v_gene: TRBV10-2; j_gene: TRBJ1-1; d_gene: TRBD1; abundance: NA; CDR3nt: TGCGCCACCTCTAGGACAGGAAAGACTGAAGCTTTCTTT; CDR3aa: CATSRTGKTEAFF
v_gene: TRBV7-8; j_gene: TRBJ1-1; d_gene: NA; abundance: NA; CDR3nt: TGTGCCAGCAGCCGGCAGCCAAACACTGAAGCTTTCTTT; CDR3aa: CASSRQPNTEAFF
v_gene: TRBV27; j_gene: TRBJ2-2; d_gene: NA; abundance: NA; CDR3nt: TGTGCCAGCAGTTTGTCACAGACAATCGGTTCCGGGGAGCTGTTTTTT; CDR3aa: CASSLSQTIGSGELFF
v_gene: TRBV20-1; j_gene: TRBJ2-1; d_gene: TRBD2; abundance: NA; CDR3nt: TGCAGTGCTAGGGAGGGACTAGCCCCGATCTTC; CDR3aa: CSAREGLAPIF
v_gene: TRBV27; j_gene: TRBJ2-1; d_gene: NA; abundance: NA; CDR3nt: TGTGCCAGCAGGCCTCGGACTATACCCAGCTCCTACAATGAGCAGTTCTTC; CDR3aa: CASRPRTIPSSYNEQFF
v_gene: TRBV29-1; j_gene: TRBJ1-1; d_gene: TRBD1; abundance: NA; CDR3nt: TGCAGCGTTGCCAGGGGGATCACTGAAGCTTTCTTT; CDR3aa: CSVARGITEAFF
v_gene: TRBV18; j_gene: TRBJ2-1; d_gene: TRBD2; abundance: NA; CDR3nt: TGTGCCAGCTACATAGGACTAGCGGGTTCCAATGAGCAGTTCTTC; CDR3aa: CASYIGLAGSNEQFF
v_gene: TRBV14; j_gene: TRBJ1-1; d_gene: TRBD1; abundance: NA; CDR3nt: TGTGCCAGCCGGATGACAGGGGGGAACACTGAAGCTTTCTTT; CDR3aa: CASRMTGGNTEAFF
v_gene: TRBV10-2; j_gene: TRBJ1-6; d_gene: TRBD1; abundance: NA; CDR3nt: TGCGCCAGCTCCGGGACAGGTGACTTCTGGGATTCACCCCTCCACTTT; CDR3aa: CASSGTGDFWDSPLHF
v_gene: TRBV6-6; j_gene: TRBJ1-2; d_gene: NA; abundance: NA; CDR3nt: TGTGCCAGCAGCTTGGGCCCCCTACCCCACTATGGCTACACCTTC; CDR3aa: CASSLGPLPHYGYTF
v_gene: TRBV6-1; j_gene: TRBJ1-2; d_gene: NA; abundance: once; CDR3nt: TGTGCCAGCAGTGAAGCGTCGGGGGCACGTGGCTACACCTTC; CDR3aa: CASSEASGARGYTF
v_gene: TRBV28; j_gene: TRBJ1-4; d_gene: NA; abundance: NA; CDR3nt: TGTGCCAGCAGTCCACTCGGGACCGAAAATGAAAAACTGTTTTTT; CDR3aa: CASSPLGTENEKLFF
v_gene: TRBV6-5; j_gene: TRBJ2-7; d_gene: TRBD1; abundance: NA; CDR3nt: TGTGCCAGCAGTCTCCGGGACAGGGCCTCCGAGCAGTACTTC; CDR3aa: CASSLRDRASEQYF
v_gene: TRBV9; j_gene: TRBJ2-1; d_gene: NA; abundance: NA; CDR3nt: TGTGCCAGCAGCGTATATCATGAGCAGTTCTTC; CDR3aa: CASSVYHEQFF
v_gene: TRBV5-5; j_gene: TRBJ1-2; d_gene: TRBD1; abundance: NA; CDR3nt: TGTGCCAGCAGCCCCACAGGGGGTGGGTATGGCTACACCTTC; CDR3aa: CASSPTGGGYGYTF
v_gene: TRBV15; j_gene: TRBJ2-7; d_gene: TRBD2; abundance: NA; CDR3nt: TGTGCCACCAGCAGAGATGATAGCGGGGCCTACGAGCAGTACTTC; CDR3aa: CATSRDDSGAYEQYF
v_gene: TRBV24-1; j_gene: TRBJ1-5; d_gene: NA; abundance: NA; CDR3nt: TGTGCCACCAGCCAGGGGAATCAGCCCCAGCATTTT; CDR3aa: CATSQGNQPQHF